These 19 T cell receptor beta chains came from one sample sequenced in a study of shared clonotypes between healthy human individuals. This table comes from immunoSEQ multiplex PCR, and its TCRdb copy is limited to in-frame clones, with some not included. The table has nearly 600,000 clones, roughly 95% seen once. The naive CD8 subset, CD45RO-negative cells positively selected for CCR7, excluded terminally differentiated effector memory CD45RA+ cells. Sample: naive CD8+ T cells sorted from blood. The receptor set was obtained from a woman aged 25 to 39 in good health.

The CDR3 bases are TGTGCCAGCAGTTTCGGCACAGGGGATAATCAGCCCCAGCATTTT. Translating gives CASSFGTGDNQPQHF. This chain joins TRBV28 and TRBJ1-5; TRBD1 aligns across 7 bases. Trimming cost V 3 bases and J 4 bases; bases outside gene matches: 6. Germline CDR1 is MDHEN and CDR2 is SYDVKM. The length of the CDR3 is 15 residues.

This chain links TRBV7-8 with TRBJ1-3; D unclear. The CDR3 extends over 15 amino acids. CDR1 and CDR2 from the germline V gene are SGHVS and FQNEAQ. Between the trimmed V and J ends, which lost 4 bases and 4 bases, there was a span of 14 bases. The CDR3 nucleotides read TGTGCCAGCAGCTCCTTGCCTGACTTCGGAAACACCATATATTTT. This sequence encodes CASSSLPDFGNTIYF.

The V gene is TRBV6-1, the J gene TRBJ2-1; D possibly corresponds to TRBD2 (5 bases). CDR3 length equals 14 residues. The germline gives CDR1 MNHNS, CDR2 SASEGT. With 4 bases removed from V and 4 bases from J, the gap between germline ends came to 11 bases. The CDR3 coding sequence is TGTGCCAGCAGTGCGGGAACAAAATACAATGAGCAGTTCTTC. Translating it yields CASSAGTKYNEQFF.

The genes are TRBV2 and TRBJ2-7; 7 nucleotides line up with TRBD1. The V gene end was trimmed by 7 bases and the J gene end by 3 bases; junction bases not matched to a gene: 3. Per the germline V gene, CDR1 is SNHLY and CDR2 is FYNNEI. The length of the CDR3 is 12 residues. CDR3 in DNA: TGTGCCAGCAATGGACAGGACTACGAGCAGTACTTC. Residues: CASNGQDYEQYF.

The chain couples TRBV6-1 to TRBJ1-2; D uncertain. Looked up from germline, CDR1 is MNHNS and CDR2 is SASEGT. V shed 8 bases and J shed 2 bases, with 9 bases lying between them. The CDR3 has 12 amino acids. The CDR3 DNA is TGTGCCAGCCAGGCCAACAACTATGGCTACACCTTC. Protein sequence: CASQANNYGYTF.

The chain uses TRBV9 and TRBJ2-7, with 8 nucleotides matching TRBD2. V was pared by 0 bases and J by 6 bases, with 5 bases of the junction left unmatched. From germline, CDR1 is SGDLS and CDR2 YYNGEE. This CDR3 has 14 residues. In nucleotides, the CDR3 is TGTGCCAGCAGCGTAGGACTAGCGAGTGGCGAGCAGTACTTC. Translating gives CASSVGLASGEQYF.

The rearrangement joins TRBV28 to TRBJ2-7, with D possibly being TRBD1 or TRBD2 (5 bases each). CDR1 is MDHEN, CDR2 SYDVKM, per germline. The CDR3 has 14 amino acids. Trimming took off 3 bases at V and 5 bases at J, with 14 bases between the two ends. Here the CDR3 DNA reads TGTGCCAGCAGTTTCATCGGGACGTCTCACGAGCAGTACTTC. Translation: CASSFIGTSHEQYF.

This rearrangement joins TRBV6-1 to TRBJ2-5; TRBD2 aligns across 10 bases. Germline V gene sequence: CDR1 MNHNS, CDR2 SASEGT. This CDR3 region has 19 residues. The trim removed 1 base at V and 2 bases at J, leaving 13 bases unmatched. The CDR3 DNA sequence: TGTGCCAGCAGTGAAGGGAAAGGGCTAGCGGGAGTTTCTCAAGAGACCCAGTACTTC. Translated: CASSEGKGLAGVSQETQYF.

The chain employs TRBV27 and TRBJ1-5; D perhaps matches TRBD1 (5 bases). Germline V gene data show CDR1 as MNHEY and CDR2 as SMNVEV (reference sequence). The CDR3 covers 14 residues. The V end lost 6 bases, the J end lost 3 bases, and 12 bases lay between the germline ends. This chain's CDR3 is CASRSGGSNQPQHF. The CDR3 bases are TGTGCCAGCAGATCGGGGGGATCCAATCAGCCCCAGCATTTT.

The chain is built from TRBV5-4 and TRBJ1-3; D is unclear. Germline assignment: CDR1 SGHNT and CDR2 YYREEE (reference sequence). This CDR3 contains 16 residues. Deletions cut 3 bases from V and 4 bases from J, with 17 bases between. The CDR3 protein is CASSSFGLLTGNTIYF. The DNA of the CDR3 is TGTGCCAGCAGCTCGTTCGGTCTCCTCACAGGAAACACCATATATTTT.

The J gene is TRBJ2-7, the V gene TRBV9; 9 bases fit TRBD2. The CDR3 is 15 residues long. V shed 4 bases, J shed 4 bases, and the junction held 9 bases outside the gene matches. From germline, CDR1 is SGDLS and CDR2 YYNGEE. The CDR3 sequence is CASSPTSAGGYEQYF. Here the CDR3 DNA reads TGTGCCAGCAGCCCGACCTCGGCGGGAGGGTACGAGCAGTACTTC.

This clone came up a few times. This chain joins TRBV2 and TRBJ1-1; 7 bases align to TRBD1. J gave up 5 bases and V 6 bases, and 3 bases lay outside the gene matches. This CDR3 spans 12 amino acids. CDR1 and CDR2 (germline): SNHLY, FYNNEI. The CDR3 sequence: CASSTGETEAFF. The CDR3, as DNA: TGTGCCAGCAGCACAGGGGAGACTGAAGCTTTCTTT.

This clone was recorded once. The chain carries TRBV11-2 and TRBJ2-3; D is unclear. Germline CDR1 SGHAT, CDR2 FQNNGV. The CDR3 is 12 amino acids. V was cut by 5 bases and J by 4 bases, with 7 bases left in between. In nucleotides, the CDR3 is TGTGCCAGCAGCACCAGCGCAGATACGCAGTATTTT. Its protein product is CASSTSADTQYF. Full variable domain (outside the CDR3, taken from reference TRBV11-2 and TRBJ2-3): EAGVAQSPRYKIIEKRQSVAFWCNPISGHATLYWYQQILGQGPKLLIQFQNNGVVDDSQLPKDRFSAERLKGVDSTLKIQPAKLEDSAVYLCASSTSADTQYFGPGTRLTVL.

The rearrangement uses TRBV28 and TRBJ2-7, with a weak D call TRBD1 (5 bases). Trimming removed 3 bases from V and 3 bases from J, with 9 bases in between. The germline V gene has CDR1 MDHEN and CDR2 SYDVKM. The CDR3 contains 13 residues. The CDR3 bases are TGTGCCAGCAGTTTGACAGCAAACTACGAGCAGTACTTC. Translated, it gives CASSLTANYEQYF.

J is TRBJ2-1 and V is TRBV7-9; possible D gene TRBD1, 6 bases. CDR1 and CDR2 (germline): SEHNR, FQNEAQ (reference sequence). This CDR3 spans 16 amino acids. Trimming removed 5 bases at V and 4 bases at J, with 18 bases between. The CDR3 loop is CASSPVFVRGYNEQFF. The CDR3 DNA sequence: TGTGCCAGCAGCCCGGTCTTTGTCAGGGGATACAATGAGCAGTTCTTC.

V is TRBV6-5 and J is TRBJ2-1; 8 bases agree with TRBD1. Per germline, CDR1 MNHEY and CDR2 SVGAGI. The CDR3 is made up of 15 amino acids. J gave up 4 bases and V 5 bases, and 7 bases lay outside the gene matches. The chain's CDR3 is CASSPTGQGYNEQFF. The CDR3 DNA reads TGTGCCAGCAGTCCCACCGGACAGGGTTACAATGAGCAGTTCTTC.

J is TRBJ2-6 and V is TRBV7-6; no clear D gene. Germline CDR1 is SGHVS and CDR2 is FNYEAQ. V lost 3 bases to trimming and J lost 2 bases, with 14 bases between them. The CDR3 loop spans 17 amino acids. CDR3 in DNA: TGTGCCAGCAGCTTTGATCGTTGGGCGGCTGGGGCCAACGTCCTGACTTTC. This codes for CASSFDRWAAGANVLTF.

Note on this clone: This sample includes further DNA sequences coding for the same CDR3. V gene TRBV2 combines with J gene TRBJ2-7; D possibly corresponds to TRBD2 (6 bases). CDR3 length: 12 amino acids. Trimming took off 4 bases at V and 2 bases at J, with 6 bases between the two ends. Germline CDR1 reads SNHLY; CDR2 reads FYNNEI. This CDR3 is CASSGLAYEQYF. CDR3 in DNA: TGTGCCAGCAGTGGACTAGCCTACGAGCAGTACTTC.

In its sample, this clone was seen once. This chain links TRBV4-1 with TRBJ1-6; D gene uncertain. Trimming stripped 1 base from V and 0 bases from J, with 10 bases between. Germline CDR1 MGHRA, CDR2 YSYEKL. This CDR3 has 17 amino acids. The CDR3 sequence is CASSQGTPSSYNSPLHF. The DNA of the CDR3 is TGCGCCAGCAGCCAAGGTACCCCGAGCTCCTATAATTCACCCCTCCACTTT.